This T cell receptor beta chain was found in a study of shared clonotypes between healthy human individuals. This clone came up a few times. This CDR3 contains 12 residues. V shed 6 bases and J shed 8 bases, with 13 bases lying between them. Per germline, CDR1 SNHLY and CDR2 FYNNEI. Sequencing was performed with immunoSEQ multiplex PCR; in TCRdb, only in-frame clones are kept and a portion is missing. The sample records 520,000 or so clones, about four fifths being singletons. The rearrangement joins TRBV2 to TRBJ1-1; D is unresolved. The sequence was obtained from a middle-aged woman in good health. Some clones in this sample may be carry-over from other donors' samples. Input material: PBMCs. The CDR3 nucleotides read TGTGCCAGCAGCGATTCGGGCCCCGAAGCTTTCTTT. This gives the protein CASSDSGPEAFF.